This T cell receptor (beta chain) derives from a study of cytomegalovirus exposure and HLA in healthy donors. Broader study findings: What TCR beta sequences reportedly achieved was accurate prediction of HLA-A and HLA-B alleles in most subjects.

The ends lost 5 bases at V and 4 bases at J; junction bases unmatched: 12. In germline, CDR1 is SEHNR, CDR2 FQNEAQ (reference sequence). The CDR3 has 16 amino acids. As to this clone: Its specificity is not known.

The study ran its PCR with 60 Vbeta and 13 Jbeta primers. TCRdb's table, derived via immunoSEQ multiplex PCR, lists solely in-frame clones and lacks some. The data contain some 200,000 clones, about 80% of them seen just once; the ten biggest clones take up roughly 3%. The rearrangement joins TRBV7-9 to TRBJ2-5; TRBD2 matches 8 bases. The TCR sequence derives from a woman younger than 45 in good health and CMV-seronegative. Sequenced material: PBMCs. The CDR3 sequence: CASSPRALRGGETQYF. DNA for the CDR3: TGTGCCAGCAGCCCTCGGGCCCTCCGGGGGGGAGAGACCCAGTACTTC.